A selection of T cell receptor beta chains follows, all from one sample in a study of T cells in Graves' hyperthyroidism and ophthalmopathy. TCRdb itself ran the multiplex PCR reads through MiXCR, one entry per CDR3 protein. The table has a few hundred thousand distinct CDR3 sequences, more than 15% seen once; the top ten hold under 3.5%. Sample: blood. These receptors were taken from a woman aged 40 to 50 with Graves' ophthalmopathy. The CDR3 runs from the conserved cysteine through the conserved F or W. Fields, in order: D gene, J gene, clone size, V gene, CDR3 protein, CDR3 DNA. D genes are given only for firm matches. Only some rows state a clone size, as once, few, many or a class for expanded clones.

NA,TRBJ2-3,many,TRBV20-1,CSAPPGGRSTDTQYF,TGCAGTGCCCCCCCCGGCGGCCGAAGCACAGATACGCAGTATTTT
TRBD2,TRBJ2-7,many,TRBV7-8,CASSIRTSGLDGEQYF,TGTGCCAGCAGCATTCGGACTAGCGGGTTAGACGGCGAGCAGTACTTC
NA,TRBJ2-7,many,TRBV4-1,CASSHANPSGEQYF,TGCGCCAGCAGCCACGCCAACCCGTCTGGTGAGCAGTACTTC
NA,TRBJ2-5,many,TRBV5-1,CASRTAVQETQYF,TGCGCCAGCCGGACAGCAGTCCAAGAGACCCAGTACTTC
TRBD1,TRBJ1-1,many,TRBV2,CASSERGRDTEAFF,TGTGCCAGCAGTGAAAGGGGGCGTGACACTGAAGCTTTCTTT
NA,TRBJ2-5,many,TRBV5-1,CASSSQGGETQYF,TGCGCCAGCAGCTCACAGGGAGGGGAGACCCAGTACTTC
NA,TRBJ1-2,many,TRBV5-5,CASSLGLDGGYGYTF,TGTGCCAGCAGCTTGGGGCTGGACGGTGGCTATGGCTACACCTTC
NA,TRBJ2-7,NA,TRBV9,CASSVGRAAGEQYF,TGTGCCAGCAGCGTGGGCCGGGCCGCGGGGGAGCAGTACTTC
TRBD1,TRBJ1-5,many,TRBV20-1,CSARDPTGGAGQPQHF,TGCAGTGCTAGAGACCCCACAGGGGGCGCGGGCCAGCCCCAGCATTTT
TRBD1,TRBJ1-1,many,TRBV20-1,CSARDGATGSTEAFF,TGCAGTGCTAGAGACGGTGCGACAGGGTCCACTGAAGCTTTCTTT
TRBD2,TRBJ2-3,NA,TRBV5-1,CASSLGLAATDTQYF,TGCGCCAGCAGCCTCGGACTAGCGGCAACAGATACGCAGTATTTT
NA,TRBJ1-1,many,TRBV18,CASSNPNTEAFF,TGTGCCAGCTCAAACCCAAACACTGAAGCTTTCTTT
NA,TRBJ1-5,many,TRBV12-3/TRBV12-4,CASSSGVNQPQHF,TGTGCCAGCAGTTCAGGGGTCAATCAGCCCCAGCATTTT
NA,TRBJ2-6,few,TRBV5-1,CASDQGSGANVLTF,TGCGCCAGCGACCAGGGCTCTGGGGCCAACGTCCTGACTTTC
TRBD2,TRBJ2-1,NA,TRBV3-1,CASSQLSGSRNNEQFF,TGTGCCAGCAGCCAACTTAGCGGGAGTAGGAACAATGAGCAGTTCTTC